A selection of T cell receptor beta chains follows, all from one sample in a study of graft-versus-host responses after intestinal transplantation. Antigens of these TCRs are unknown. TCRdb's copy holds only in-frame clones and misses some; the assay was immunoSEQ multiplex PCR. Altogether about 110,000 clones are present, around 93% being singletons, with the ten largest covering around 0.55%. The source was unstimulated CD8+ T cells sorted from spleen or lymph node cells, collected before intestinal transplant. These receptors came from a human donor who received an intestinal transplant. Both conserved end residues are part of each CDR3. The D gene is left open where the match is weak. Clone size is shown for a subset of rows, as once, few, many or a class of expanded clone.

TRBV9,TRBJ2-5,15,-,-,CASSPLGRGGETQYF,TGTGCCAGCAGCCCCCTTGGAAGGGGGGGAGAGACCCAGTACTTC
TRBV7-9,TRBJ2-7,14,-,-,CASTPTGYSYEQYF,TGTGCCAGCACTCCGACGGGGTACTCCTACGAGCAGTACTTC
TRBV5-4,TRBJ2-1,19,-,TRBD2,CASSTNRASGRGAYNEQFF,TGTGCCAGCAGCACAAACCGGGCTAGCGGGAGGGGCGCTTACAATGAGCAGTTCTTC
TRBV4-1,TRBJ1-1,13,-,-,CASSQARNSEAFF,TGCGCCAGCAGCCAAGCCCGAAATTCTGAAGCTTTCTTT
TRBV19,TRBJ2-7,15,-,-,CASSGRTGFSYEQYF,TGTGCCAGTAGTGGGAGGACAGGTTTCTCCTACGAGCAGTACTTC
TRBV14,TRBJ2-5,12,-,-,CASSARAETQYF,TGTGCCAGCAGCGCACGTGCGGAGACCCAGTACTTC
TRBV11-1,TRBJ2-5,15,once,TRBD2,CASSLSLAGRGTQYF,TGTGCCAGCAGCTTAAGCCTAGCGGGGAGGGGGACCCAGTACTTC
TRBV4-1,TRBJ2-5,16,once,TRBD2,CASSQDQAGGYETQYF,TGCGCCAGCAGCCAAGATCAGGCGGGAGGGTACGAGACCCAGTACTTC
TRBV30,TRBJ2-5,15,-,TRBD1,CAWTRAGGNQETQYF,TGTGCCTGGACCCGGGCAGGGGGTAACCAAGAGACCCAGTACTTC
TRBV11-2,TRBJ2-7,17,once,TRBD2,CASSGLAGGPLRGEQYF,TGTGCCAGCAGCGGACTAGCGGGAGGGCCCTTGAGGGGCGAGCAGTACTTC
TRBV6-1,TRBJ1-5,13,-,TRBD1,CASGVTGNQPQHF,TGTGCCAGCGGGGTGACAGGGAATCAGCCCCAGCATTTT
TRBV5-4,TRBJ1-5,13,-,-,CASSQGTSQPQHF,TGTGCCAGCAGCCAGGGGACATCTCAGCCCCAGCATTTT
TRBV7-3,TRBJ1-1,13,-,-,CASSYKLNAEAFF,TGTGCCAGCAGCTACAAACTGAACGCTGAAGCTTTCTTT
TRBV4-2,TRBJ2-2,16,-,TRBD2,CASSQVASGSLGELFF,TGTGCCAGCAGCCAAGTTGCTAGCGGGAGCCTAGGGGAGCTGTTTTTT
TRBV29-1,TRBJ2-7,18,-,TRBD2,CSVDGYGQETSGSYEQYF,TGCAGCGTTGATGGATATGGGCAGGAGACTAGCGGTTCCTACGAGCAGTACTTC
TRBV6-5,TRBJ1-1,13,-,-,CASSYGQGTEAFF,TGTGCCAGCAGTTACGGGCAAGGCACTGAAGCTTTCTTT
TRBV5-1,TRBJ2-7,15,-,TRBD1,CASSVRGRGMSEQYF,TGCGCCAGCAGCGTCCGGGGCAGGGGGATGAGCGAGCAGTACTTC
TRBV9,TRBJ2-3,17,-,-,CASSPEGGVLSTDTQYF,TGTGCCAGCAGCCCCGAAGGTGGGGTATTGTCAACAGATACGCAGTATTTT
TRBV9,TRBJ2-1,15,-,-,CASSVGGTVYNEQFF,TGTGCCAGCAGCGTAGGTGGGACTGTCTACAATGAGCAGTTCTTC
TRBV4-1,TRBJ2-7,15,-,-,CASSQEPSTQYEQYF,TGCGCCAGCAGCCAAGAACCCTCGACTCAATACGAGCAGTACTTC
TRBV6-5,TRBJ2-7,15,-,TRBD2,CASSLLGLAGEEQYF,TGTGCCAGCAGCCTACTCGGACTAGCCGGAGAAGAGCAGTACTTC
TRBV27,TRBJ2-7,16,-,TRBD2,CASSLRLAESPYEQYF,TGTGCCAGCAGTTTACGACTAGCGGAAAGCCCCTACGAGCAGTACTTC
TRBV23-1,TRBJ2-7,13,-,-,CARAPRRSYEQYF,TGCGCCCGCGCCCCCCGGCGCTCCTACGAGCAGTACTTC
TRBV9,TRBJ1-1,13,-,-,CASSVGWGFEAFF,TGTGCCAGCAGCGTAGGTTGGGGCTTTGAAGCTTTCTTT
TRBV28,TRBJ1-3,15,-,TRBD1,CASSLRGTARNTIYF,TGTGCCAGCAGCCTCCGCGGGACAGCCCGAAACACCATATATTTT
TRBV6-5,TRBJ2-7,13,-,-,CASSRTESYEQYF,TGTGCCAGCAGCCGGACCGAATCCTACGAGCAGTACTTC
TRBV9,TRBJ2-2,16,-,TRBD2,CASSAYPSGATGELFF,TGTGCCAGCAGCGCCTACCCTAGCGGAGCAACCGGGGAGCTGTTTTTT
TRBV6-5,TRBJ2-7,15,-,-,CASKRGAMPTNEQYF,TGTGCCAGCAAGAGGGGGGCCATGCCTACTAACGAGCAGTACTTC
TRBV7-3,TRBJ2-1,16,-,TRBD2,CASSSGAWAGGGEQFF,TGTGCCAGCAGCTCCGGGGCCTGGGCGGGAGGAGGTGAGCAGTTCTTC
TRBV5-6,TRBJ1-1,14,-,-,CASSWAGGLGEAFF,TGTGCCAGCAGCTGGGCGGGGGGCTTGGGTGAAGCTTTCTTT
TRBV2,TRBJ2-7,17,-,-,CASSENWRDTNSYEQYF,TGTGCCAGCAGTGAAAATTGGAGAGATACGAACTCCTACGAGCAGTACTTC
TRBV29-1,TRBJ2-7,13,-,-,CSVEAGSSYEQYF,TGCAGCGTTGAAGCGGGAAGCTCCTACGAGCAGTACTTC
TRBV27,TRBJ2-7,15,-,-,CASSLSPLPSFEQYF,TGTGCCAGCAGTTTAAGCCCCCTCCCTTCTTTCGAGCAGTACTTC
TRBV5-1,TRBJ1-2,14,once,TRBD1,CASSFNQGANGYTF,TGCGCCAGCAGCTTCAATCAGGGGGCGAATGGCTACACCTTC
TRBV5-6,TRBJ2-7,12,-,-,CASSLGAHEQYF,TGTGCCAGCAGCTTGGGGGCACACGAGCAGTACTTC
TRBV11-3,TRBJ2-1,15,-,TRBD2,CASSPGTSGKGEQFF,TGTGCCAGCAGCCCCGGGACTAGCGGGAAAGGTGAGCAGTTCTTC
TRBV15,TRBJ2-1,13,-,-,CATSSRTYNEQFF,TGTGCCACCAGCAGCCGTACTTACAATGAGCAGTTCTTC
TRBV11-2,TRBJ2-7,16,once,TRBD2,CASSGLAGGPTYEQYF,TGTGCCAGCAGCGGACTAGCGGGAGGCCCGACCTACGAGCAGTACTTC
TRBV2,TRBJ2-7,13,-,-,CASRRRDTYEQYF,TGTGCCAGCAGACGCCGGGACACCTACGAGCAGTACTTC
TRBV4-2,TRBJ2-1,14,-,-,CASSQVLGRDEQFF,TGTGCCAGCAGCCAAGTTTTGGGGCGCGATGAGCAGTTCTTC
TRBV9,TRBJ1-1,13,-,-,CASSEGGATEAFF,TGTGCCAGCAGCGAAGGGGGGGCCACTGAAGCTTTCTTT
TRBV5-5,TRBJ1-5,15,-,-,CASSSTGGGNQPQHF,TGTGCCAGCAGCTCCACCGGGGGGGGCAATCAGCCCCAGCATTTT
TRBV15,TRBJ2-7,17,-,TRBD1,CATSRDPPGQETYEQYF,TGTGCCACCAGCAGAGATCCCCCGGGACAGGAGACCTACGAGCAGTACTTC
TRBV5-6,TRBJ2-7,14,-,-,CASSLKAVSYEQYF,TGTGCCAGCAGCTTGAAGGCGGTTTCCTACGAGCAGTACTTC
TRBV5-6,TRBJ2-7,12,-,-,CASGGPMFEQYF,TGTGCCAGCGGGGGACCAATGTTTGAGCAGTACTTC
TRBV9,TRBJ2-3,17,-,TRBD2,CASSAALVAGGPDTQYF,TGTGCCAGCAGTGCCGCATTGGTAGCGGGAGGGCCAGATACGCAGTATTTT
TRBV29-1,TRBJ2-7,13,once,-,CSVESPGLNEQYF,TGCAGCGTTGAATCGCCAGGCCTTAACGAGCAGTACTTC
TRBV5-1,TRBJ1-3,14,-,-,CASSDRSSGNTIYF,TGCGCCAGCAGCGACAGGAGCTCTGGAAACACCATATATTTT
TRBV9,TRBJ2-7,14,-,TRBD2,CASSGQGGTYEQYF,TGTGCCAGCAGCGGTCAGGGAGGGACCTACGAGCAGTACTTC
TRBV15,TRBJ1-5,14,-,-,CATSSGSGNQPQHF,TGTGCCACCAGCAGCGGAAGTGGCAATCAGCCCCAGCATTTT
TRBV6-5,TRBJ2-6,14,-,TRBD1,CAVRQGSGANVLTF,TGTGCCGTCCGACAGGGTTCTGGGGCCAACGTCCTGACTTTC
TRBV7-8,TRBJ1-5,18,once,-,CASSLQGRTTIPNQPQHF,TGTGCCAGCAGCTTACAGGGACGGACGACAATTCCCAATCAGCCCCAGCATTTT
TRBV19,TRBJ1-2,15,-,TRBD1,CASSFGTGSYYGYTF,TGTGCCAGTTCATTCGGGACAGGGAGTTACTATGGCTACACCTTC
TRBV7-9,TRBJ1-5,14,once,-,CASSSTAFNQPQHF,TGTGCCAGCAGCTCGACAGCTTTCAATCAGCCCCAGCATTTT